The TCR beta chain described here comes from a study of cytomegalovirus exposure and HLA in healthy donors. There are 17 residues in the CDR3. From germline, CDR1 is SEHNR and CDR2 FQNEAQ (reference sequence). For this clone: Relative to the germline gene, one junction end is altered; a read error may explain this.

Researchers ran the PCR with 60 Vbeta and 13 Jbeta primers. Method: immunoSEQ multiplex PCR; TCRdb's copy keeps in-frame clones and lacks some. The sample has 150,000 or so clones; about 78% are singletons. Specimen: PBMCs. This receptor was taken from a female donor in good health and CMV-seronegative. The chain employs TRBV7-9 and TRBJ1-4; unclear D gene. CDR3 region: CASTLRGGDPTNEKLFF. CDR3 DNA: TGTGCCAGCACCTTAAGAGGCGGTGACCCAACTAATGAAAAACTGTTTTTT.